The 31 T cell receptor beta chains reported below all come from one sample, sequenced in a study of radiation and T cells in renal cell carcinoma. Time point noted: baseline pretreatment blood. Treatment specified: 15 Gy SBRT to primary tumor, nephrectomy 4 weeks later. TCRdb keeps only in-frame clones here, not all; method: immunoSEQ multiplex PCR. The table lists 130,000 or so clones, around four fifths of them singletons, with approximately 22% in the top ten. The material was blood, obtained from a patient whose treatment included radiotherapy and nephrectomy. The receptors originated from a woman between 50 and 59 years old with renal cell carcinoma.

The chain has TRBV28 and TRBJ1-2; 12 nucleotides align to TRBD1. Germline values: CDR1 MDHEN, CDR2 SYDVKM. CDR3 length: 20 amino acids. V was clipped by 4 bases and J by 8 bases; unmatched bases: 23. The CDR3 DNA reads TGTGCCAGCAGTTCCCTACATTTTGGGACAGGGGGCGCAAAGGGTGAGGGCTACACCTTC. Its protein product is CASSSLHFGTGGAKGEGYTF.

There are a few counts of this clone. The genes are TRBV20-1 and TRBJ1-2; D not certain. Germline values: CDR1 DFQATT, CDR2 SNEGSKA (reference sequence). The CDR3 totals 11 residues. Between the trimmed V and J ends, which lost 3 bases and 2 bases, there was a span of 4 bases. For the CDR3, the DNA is TGCAGTGCTAGCACCAACTATGGCTACACCTTC. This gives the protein CSASTNYGYTF.

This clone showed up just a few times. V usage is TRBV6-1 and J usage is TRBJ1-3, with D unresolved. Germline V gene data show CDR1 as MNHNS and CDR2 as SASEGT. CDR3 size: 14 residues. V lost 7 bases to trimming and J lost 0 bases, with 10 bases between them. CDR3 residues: CASILSYSGNTIYF. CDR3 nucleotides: TGTGCCAGCATCCTGAGCTACTCTGGAAACACCATATATTTT.

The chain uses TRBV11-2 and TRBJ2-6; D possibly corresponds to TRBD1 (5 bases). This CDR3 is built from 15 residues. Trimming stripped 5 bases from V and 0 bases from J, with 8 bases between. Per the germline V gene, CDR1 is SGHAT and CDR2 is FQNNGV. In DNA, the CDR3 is TGTGCCAGCAGCGTGACAGTCTCTGGGGCCAACGTCCTGACTTTC. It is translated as CASSVTVSGANVLTF.

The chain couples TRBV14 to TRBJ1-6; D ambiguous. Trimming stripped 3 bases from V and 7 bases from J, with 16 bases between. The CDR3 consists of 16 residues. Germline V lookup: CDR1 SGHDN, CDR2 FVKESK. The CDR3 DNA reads TGTGCCAGCAGCCAGTATCCCTGGTCCCCCAATTCACCCCTCCACTTT. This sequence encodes CASSQYPWSPNSPLHF.

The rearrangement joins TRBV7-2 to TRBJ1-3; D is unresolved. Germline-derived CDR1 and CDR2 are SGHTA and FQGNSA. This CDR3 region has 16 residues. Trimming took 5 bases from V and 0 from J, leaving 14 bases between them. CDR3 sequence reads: CASSPKVHISGNTIYF. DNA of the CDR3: TGTGCCAGCAGCCCTAAAGTCCACATCTCTGGAAACACCATATATTTT.

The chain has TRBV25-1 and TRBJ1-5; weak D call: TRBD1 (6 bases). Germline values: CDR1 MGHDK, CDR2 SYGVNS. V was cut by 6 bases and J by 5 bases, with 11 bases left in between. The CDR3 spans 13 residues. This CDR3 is CASSGTSDQPQHF. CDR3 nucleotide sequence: TGTGCCAGCAGCGGGACATCCGATCAGCCCCAGCATTTT.

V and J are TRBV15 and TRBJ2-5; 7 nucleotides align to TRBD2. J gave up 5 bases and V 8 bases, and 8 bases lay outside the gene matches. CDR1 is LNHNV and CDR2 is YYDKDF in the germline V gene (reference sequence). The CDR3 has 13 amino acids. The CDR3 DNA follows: TGTGCCACCCGAGGGAGGGCCGAGGAGACCCAGTACTTC. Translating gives CATRGRAEETQYF.

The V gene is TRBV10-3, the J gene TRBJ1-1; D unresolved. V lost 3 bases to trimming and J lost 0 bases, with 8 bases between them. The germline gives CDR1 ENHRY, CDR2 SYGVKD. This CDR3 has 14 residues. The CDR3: CAISDPVLNTEAFF. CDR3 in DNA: TGTGCCATCAGTGACCCCGTCCTGAACACTGAAGCTTTCTTT.

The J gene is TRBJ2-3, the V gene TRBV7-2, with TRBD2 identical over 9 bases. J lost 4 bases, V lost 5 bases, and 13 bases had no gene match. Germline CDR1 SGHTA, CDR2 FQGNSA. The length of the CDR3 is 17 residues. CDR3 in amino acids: CASSLRGSGSSADTQYF. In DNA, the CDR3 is TGTGCCAGCAGCCTCAGAGGTAGCGGGAGTTCGGCAGATACGCAGTATTTT.

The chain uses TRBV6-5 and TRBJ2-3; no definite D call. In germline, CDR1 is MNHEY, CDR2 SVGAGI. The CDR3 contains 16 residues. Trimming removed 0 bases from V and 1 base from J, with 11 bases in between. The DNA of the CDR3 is TGTGCCAGCAGTTACTCGAAAGGGTCTCGCACAGATACGCAGTATTTT. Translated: CASSYSKGSRTDTQYF.

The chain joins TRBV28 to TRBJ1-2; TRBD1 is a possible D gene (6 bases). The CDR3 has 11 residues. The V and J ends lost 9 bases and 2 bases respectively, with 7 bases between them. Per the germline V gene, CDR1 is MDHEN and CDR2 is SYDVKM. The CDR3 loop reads CASGQNYGYTF. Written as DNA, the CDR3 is TGTGCCAGTGGACAGAACTATGGCTACACCTTC.

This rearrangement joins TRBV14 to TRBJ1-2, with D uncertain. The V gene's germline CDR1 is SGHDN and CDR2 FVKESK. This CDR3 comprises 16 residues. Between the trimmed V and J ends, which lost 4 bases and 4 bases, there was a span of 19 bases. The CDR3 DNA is TGTGCCAGCAGCCGTGAGAGAGGAGGGTCCGGCTATGGCTACACCTTC. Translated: CASSRERGGSGYGYTF.

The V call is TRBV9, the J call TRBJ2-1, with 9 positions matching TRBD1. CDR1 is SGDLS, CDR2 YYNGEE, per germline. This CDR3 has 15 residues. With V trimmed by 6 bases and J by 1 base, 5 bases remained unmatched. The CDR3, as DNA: TGTGCCAGCACCGGACAGGGGATTTCCTACAATGAGCAGTTCTTC. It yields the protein CASTGQGISYNEQFF. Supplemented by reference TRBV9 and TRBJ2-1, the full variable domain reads DSGVTQTPKHLITATGQRVTLRCSPRSGDLSVYWYQQSLDQGLQFLIQYYNGEERAKGNILERFSAQQFPDLHSELNLSSLELGDSALYFCASTGQGISYNEQFFGPGTRLTVL.

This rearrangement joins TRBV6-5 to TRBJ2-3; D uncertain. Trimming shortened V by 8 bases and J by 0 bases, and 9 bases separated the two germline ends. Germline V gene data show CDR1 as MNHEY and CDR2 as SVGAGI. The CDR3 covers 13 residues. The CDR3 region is CASHAVSTDTQYF. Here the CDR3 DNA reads TGTGCCAGCCACGCGGTTAGCACAGATACGCAGTATTTT.

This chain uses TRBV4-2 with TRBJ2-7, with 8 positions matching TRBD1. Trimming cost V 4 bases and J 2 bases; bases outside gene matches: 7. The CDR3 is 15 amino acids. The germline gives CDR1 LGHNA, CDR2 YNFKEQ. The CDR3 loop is CASSLERQGTYEQYF. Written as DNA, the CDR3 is TGTGCCAGCAGCCTAGAGCGACAGGGGACCTACGAGCAGTACTTC.

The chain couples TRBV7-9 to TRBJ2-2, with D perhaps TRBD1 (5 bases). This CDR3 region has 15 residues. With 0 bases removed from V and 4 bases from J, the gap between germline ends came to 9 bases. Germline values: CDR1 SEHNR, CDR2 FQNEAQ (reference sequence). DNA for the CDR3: TGTGCCAGCAGCTTAGCCTTGACAGCCACCGGGGAGCTGTTTTTT. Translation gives CASSLALTATGELFF.

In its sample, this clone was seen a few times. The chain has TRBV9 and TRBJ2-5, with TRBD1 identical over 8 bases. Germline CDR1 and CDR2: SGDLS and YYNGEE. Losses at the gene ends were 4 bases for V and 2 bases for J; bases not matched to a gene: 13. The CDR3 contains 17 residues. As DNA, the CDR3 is TGTGCCAGCAGCCAGGGGTTTGGGACAGGAGAACAAGAGACCCAGTACTTC. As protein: CASSQGFGTGEQETQYF.

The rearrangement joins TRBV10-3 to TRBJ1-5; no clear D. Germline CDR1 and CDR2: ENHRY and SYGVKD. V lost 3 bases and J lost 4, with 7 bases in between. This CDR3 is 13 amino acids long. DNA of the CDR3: TGTGCCATCAGTGATGCGAGTAATCAGCCCCAGCATTTT. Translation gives CAISDASNQPQHF.

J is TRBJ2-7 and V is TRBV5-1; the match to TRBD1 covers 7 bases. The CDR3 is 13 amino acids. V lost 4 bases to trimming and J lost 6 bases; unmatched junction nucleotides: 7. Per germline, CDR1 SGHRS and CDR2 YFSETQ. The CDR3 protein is CASSVTGPGEQYF. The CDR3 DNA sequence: TGCGCCAGCAGCGTGACAGGGCCCGGCGAGCAGTACTTC.

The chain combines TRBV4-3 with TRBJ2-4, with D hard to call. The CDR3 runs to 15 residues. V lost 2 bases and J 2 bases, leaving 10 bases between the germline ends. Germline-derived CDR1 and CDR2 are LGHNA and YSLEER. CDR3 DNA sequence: TGCGCCAGCAGCCAATACTCCGGAACCAAAAACATTCAGTACTTC. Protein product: CASSQYSGTKNIQYF.

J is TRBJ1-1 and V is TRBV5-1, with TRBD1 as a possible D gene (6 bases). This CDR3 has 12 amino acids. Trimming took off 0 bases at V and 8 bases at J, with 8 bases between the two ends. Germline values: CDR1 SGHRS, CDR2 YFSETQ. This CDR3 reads CASSLDGGEAFF. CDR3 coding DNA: TGCGCCAGCAGCTTGGACGGGGGCGAAGCTTTCTTT.

CDR3 in amino acids: CASSLVSGSSYEQYF. In DNA form, the CDR3 reads TGCGCCAGCAGCTTGGTATCGGGATCGTCCTACGAGCAGTACTTC. The chain combines TRBV5-1 with TRBJ2-7; a possible D gene is TRBD2 (5 bases). CDR3 length: 15 amino acids. Germline V gives CDR1 SGHRS, CDR2 YFSETQ. V gave up 0 bases and J gave up 1 base, with 11 bases separating them. The full variable domain, with the rest looked up from reference TRBV5-1 and TRBJ2-7, is KAGVTQTPRYLIKTRGQQVTLSCSPISGHRSVSWYQQTPGQGLQFLFEYFSETQRNKGNFPGRFSGRQFSNSRSEMNVSTLELGDSALYLCASSLVSGSSYEQYFGPGTRLTVT.

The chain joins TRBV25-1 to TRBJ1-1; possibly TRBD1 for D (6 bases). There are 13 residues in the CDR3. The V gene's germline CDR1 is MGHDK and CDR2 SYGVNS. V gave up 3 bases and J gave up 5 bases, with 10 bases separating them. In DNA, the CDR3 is TGTGCCAGCAGTGACGGTAGGGGGACTGAAGCTTTCTTT. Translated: CASSDGRGTEAFF.

The CDR3 is CASSLGTEEGTQYF. CDR3 DNA: TGTGCCAGCAGCCTCGGGACAGAGGAAGGGACCCAGTACTTC. J is TRBJ2-5 and V is TRBV5-4, with TRBD1 identical over 7 bases. The germline V gene encodes CDR1 SGHNT and CDR2 YYREEE (reference sequence). The CDR3 is 14 amino acids. The V segment lost 4 bases and the J segment 7 bases; nucleotides outside the gene matches: 10.

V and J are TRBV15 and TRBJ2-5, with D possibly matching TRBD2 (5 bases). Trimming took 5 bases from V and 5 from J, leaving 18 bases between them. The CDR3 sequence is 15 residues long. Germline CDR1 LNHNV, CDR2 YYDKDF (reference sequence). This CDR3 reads CATSSPPEAEETQYF. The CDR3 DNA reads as TGTGCCACCAGCTCCCCCCCGGAGGCCGAGGAGACCCAGTACTTC.

The CDR3 reads CASRSDRGLYEQYF. The CDR3 nucleotides read TGTGCCAGCAGATCAGACAGGGGGCTCTACGAGCAGTACTTC. The chain recombines TRBV6-1 with TRBJ2-7; 10 bases line up with TRBD1. The CDR3 spans 14 residues. J was trimmed by 3 bases and V by 6 bases; bases with no gene match: 5. The V gene's germline CDR1 is MNHNS and CDR2 SASEGT.

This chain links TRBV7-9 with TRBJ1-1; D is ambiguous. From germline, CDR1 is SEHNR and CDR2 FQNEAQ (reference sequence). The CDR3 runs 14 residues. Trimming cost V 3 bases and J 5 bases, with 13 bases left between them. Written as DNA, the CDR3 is TGTGCCAGCAGCTTCCGGGAGGGAAGGACTGAAGCTTTCTTT. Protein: CASSFREGRTEAFF. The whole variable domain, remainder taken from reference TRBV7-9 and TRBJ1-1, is DTGVSQNPRHKITKRGQNVTFRCDPISEHNRLYWYRQTLGQGPEFLTYFQNEAQLEKSRLLSDRFSAERPKGSFSTLEIQRTEQGDSAMYLCASSFREGRTEAFFGQGTRLTVV.

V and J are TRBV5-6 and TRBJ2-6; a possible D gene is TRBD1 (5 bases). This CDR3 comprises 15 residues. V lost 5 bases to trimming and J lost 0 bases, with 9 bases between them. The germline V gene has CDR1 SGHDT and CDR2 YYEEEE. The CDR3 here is CASSWGPSGANVLTF. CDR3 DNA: TGTGCCAGCAGTTGGGGCCCCTCTGGGGCCAACGTCCTGACTTTC.

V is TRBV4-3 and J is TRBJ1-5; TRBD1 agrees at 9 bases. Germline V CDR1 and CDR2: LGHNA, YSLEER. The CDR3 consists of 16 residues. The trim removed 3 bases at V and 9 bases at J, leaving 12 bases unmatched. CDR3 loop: CASSQDPRDRDRPQHF. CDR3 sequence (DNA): TGCGCCAGCAGCCAGGATCCCCGGGACAGGGACCGGCCCCAGCATTTT.

The CDR3 sequence is CASSPILGTGQRQPQHF. CDR3 nucleotides: TGTGCCAGCTCACCAATCCTGGGGACAGGGCAACGTCAGCCCCAGCATTTT. The chain combines TRBV18 with TRBJ1-5; 9 bases map to TRBD1. This CDR3 has 17 amino acids. Trimming cost V 2 bases and J 6 bases; bases outside gene matches: 11. Germline CDR1 KGHSH, CDR2 LQKENI.